A single sample gave rise to the 4 T cell receptor beta chains below, sequenced in a study of T cells in Graves' hyperthyroidism and ophthalmopathy. Researchers took RNA transcripts and amplified the TCR beta CDR3 regions from them. A set of HTBI primers served as the primers for a first-round RT-PCR of the TCR CDR3. TCRdb recomputed calls from the multiplex PCR reads with MiXCR, one row per CDR3 protein. The sample holds roughly 570,000 distinct CDR3 sequences; approximately 14% are singletons and the top ten take less than 9.5%. Specimen: blood. The receptors stem from a woman aged 30 to 39 with Graves' hyperthyroidism.

The rearrangement joins TRBV18 to TRBJ2-2; 8 bases map to TRBD2. Trimming removed 6 bases from V and 0 bases from J; junction bases left unmatched: 6. Germline loops: CDR1 KGHSH, CDR2 LQKENI. The CDR3 totals 16 residues. CDR3 DNA sequence: TGTGCCAGCTCCCAACCGGGACTAGCGAACACCGGGGAGCTGTTTTTT. It is translated as CASSQPGLANTGELFF.

The V gene is TRBV5-1, the J gene TRBJ2-2; D is perhaps TRBD1 (5 bases). The germline V and J ends were trimmed by 0 bases and 0 bases, with 15 bases remaining between them. The CDR3 has 18 amino acids. Germline-derived CDR1 and CDR2 are SGHRS and YFSETQ. This CDR3 reads CASSLDWGSPSNTGELFF. Here the CDR3 DNA reads TGCGCCAGCAGCTTGGACTGGGGCTCCCCTTCGAACACCGGGGAGCTGTTTTTT.

The sample holds many counts of this clonotype. V is TRBV6-5 and J is TRBJ1-1; D gene unclear. The CDR3 has 14 residues. Germline-derived CDR1 and CDR2 are MNHEY and SVGAGI. V shed 2 bases and J shed 1 base, with 8 bases lying between them. CDR3 nucleotide sequence: TGTGCCAGCAGTTACAGGGCCCCGAACACTGAAGCTTTCTTT. Amino acids: CASSYRAPNTEAFF.

The count of this clonotype is one. The chain uses TRBV4-2 and TRBJ1-4, with D unresolved. Germline values: CDR1 LGHNA, CDR2 YNFKEQ. Trimming removed 2 bases at V and 0 bases at J, with 10 bases between. The CDR3 is 16 amino acids. CDR3 nucleotides: TGTGCCAGCAGCCAATTAACAGATGCAACTAATGAAAAACTGTTTTTT. This codes for CASSQLTDATNEKLFF.